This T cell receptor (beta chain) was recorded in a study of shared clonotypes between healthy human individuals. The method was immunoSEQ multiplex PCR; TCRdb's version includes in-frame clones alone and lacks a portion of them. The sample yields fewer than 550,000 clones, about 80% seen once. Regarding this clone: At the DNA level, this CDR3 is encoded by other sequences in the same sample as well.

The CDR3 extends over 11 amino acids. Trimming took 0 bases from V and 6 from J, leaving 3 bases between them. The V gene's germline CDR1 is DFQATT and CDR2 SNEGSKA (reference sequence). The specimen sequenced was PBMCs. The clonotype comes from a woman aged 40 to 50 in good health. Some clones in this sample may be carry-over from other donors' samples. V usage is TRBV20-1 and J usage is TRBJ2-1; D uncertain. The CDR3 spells CSARDRNEQFF. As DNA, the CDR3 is TGCAGTGCTAGAGATCGCAATGAGCAGTTCTTC.